The entry below describes one T cell receptor (beta chain). Its target is not known. The sample belongs to a study of memory CD4+ T cells and cytomegalovirus serostatus. Findings and limits, study-wide: Of about 150 reported CMV TCRbeta sequences, about 67 were found in memory CD4+ repertoires.

J was trimmed by 3 bases and V by 6 bases; bases with no gene match: 6. The CDR3 spans 15 residues. CDR1 and CDR2 from the germline V gene are SNHLY and FYNNEI. Sequencing was performed with immunoSEQ multiplex PCR; in TCRdb, only in-frame clones are kept and a portion is missing. This table holds 50,000 to 70,000 clones, about 80% found once. Single viable CD3+CD4+CD8-CD45RO+ cells were sorted as the memory CD4+ T cells. The sequence was obtained from an adult in good health and CMV-seropositive. The chain employs TRBV2 and TRBJ2-4; 9 bases match TRBD1. Sequences were obtained from memory CD4+ T cells from blood. Here the CDR3 reads CASREQGASKNIQYF. The CDR3 DNA sequence: TGTGCCAGCAGGGAACAGGGGGCGAGCAAAAACATTCAGTACTTC.